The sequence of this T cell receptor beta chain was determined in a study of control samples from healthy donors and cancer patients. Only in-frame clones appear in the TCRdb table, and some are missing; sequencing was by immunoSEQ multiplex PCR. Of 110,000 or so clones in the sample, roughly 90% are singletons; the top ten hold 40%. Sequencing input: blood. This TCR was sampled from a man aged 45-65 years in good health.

DNA of the CDR3: TGTGCCAGCAGTTGGGGCAGGGAGACCTACGAGCAGTACTTC. Protein sequence: CASSWGRETYEQYF. The gene calls are TRBV6-2 or TRBV6-3 and TRBJ2-7, with D perhaps given as TRBD1 or TRBD2 (5 bases each). The CDR3 runs to 14 residues. The germline gives CDR1 MNHEY, CDR2 SVGEGT. Trimming left V 4 bases short and J 2 bases short, with 12 bases between.